This is a list of T cell receptor beta chains from one sample in a study of shared clonotypes between healthy human individuals. Method: immunoSEQ multiplex PCR; TCRdb's copy keeps in-frame clones and lacks some. The table has about 2.1 million clones, about 94% seen once. Sequencing was performed on naive CD8+ T cells from PBMCs. These receptors all stem from a man aged 18 to 29 in good health. Some clones in this sample may be carry-over from other donors' samples. The conserved cysteine and the conserved F or W are not part of the CDR3 here. Only some rows state a clone size, as once, few, many or a class for expanded clones.

abundance	v_gene	j_gene	CDR3aa
-	TRBV27	TRBJ2-5	ASSYTWGEETQY
-	TRBV11-2	TRBJ2-7	ASSLAASVLSEQY
-	TRBV4-3	TRBJ2-1	ASSQDLMVYEREWYNEQF
-	TRBV9	TRBJ2-3	ASSVEGRIEADTQY
-	TRBV7-9	TRBJ2-1	ASRGDRAYNEQF
-	TRBV7-5	TRBJ1-4	VRSPPSDRGGTNEKLF
-	TRBV19	TRBJ1-2	ASSTRHVGYT
-	TRBV7-8	TRBJ1-3	ASSDRTKGNTIY
-	TRBV9	TRBJ2-5	ASSVGSRTGGQETQY
-	TRBV10-3	TRBJ2-7	AISESTVNEQY
-	TRBV7-8	TRBJ2-1	ASSFTATSYNEQF
-	TRBV11-2	TRBJ1-5	ASSLGTGFQPQH
-	TRBV5-8	TRBJ2-7	ASRGQADYEQY
-	TRBV7-9	TRBJ2-1	ASSPRVTYNEQF
once	TRBV7-9	TRBJ1-4	ASSSRTANEKLF
-	TRBV9	TRBJ2-7	ASSVGSGGYEQY
-	TRBV25-1	TRBJ2-2	ASSAKWWGLAELF
once	TRBV9	TRBJ1-5	ASSITGTDQPQH
-	TRBV7-2	TRBJ2-1	ASSLASHPFYNEQF
-	TRBV6-6	TRBJ1-1	ASTSLGDRSNTEAF
-	TRBV18	TRBJ2-3	ASSLSRGTDTQY
-	TRBV6-1	TRBJ1-1	ASSEYTGMNTEAF
-	TRBV27	TRBJ2-2	ASSLKMGQGTGELF
-	TRBV2	TRBJ1-2	VGTEFYGYT
-	TRBV27	TRBJ2-7	ASSLSVTATYEQY
once	TRBV9	TRBJ2-5	ASSAPTLAGGFEETQY
-	TRBV27	TRBJ2-1	ASSSSGNEQF
-	TRBV28	TRBJ1-1	ASSPTGEAF
-	TRBV4-2	TRBJ2-2	ASSQGTRNTGELF
-	TRBV28	TRBJ2-1	ASSLGRVGWDDSYNEQF
once	TRBV5-4	TRBJ2-7	ASSVDGGWGIYEQY
-	TRBV6-1	TRBJ2-7	ASSEVYRRSYEQY
-	TRBV9	TRBJ1-2	ASSVEPQTDYYGYT
-	TRBV4-1	TRBJ1-1	ASSHRDTEAF
-	TRBV7-2	TRBJ2-7	ASSLGLSYEQY
-	TRBV18	TRBJ2-7	ASSPNKGVGSPTYEQY
-	TRBV14	TRBJ1-2	ASRDRDRRNGYT
-	TRBV18	TRBJ2-3	ASSPQSSHLGSSYSTDTQY
-	TRBV25-1	TRBJ1-1	ASRLGQGSEAF
-	TRBV7-9	TRBJ2-7	ASSFDPRDGHYEQY
-	TRBV27	TRBJ1-2	ASSLRDSAYHGYT
-	TRBV28	TRBJ2-5	ASSYPRGEETQY
-	TRBV6-1	TRBJ2-1	ASSEPTHGESYNEQF
-	TRBV5-1	TRBJ2-7	ASSLNRGTTDEQY
-	TRBV27	TRBJ2-7	ASRPLPSGVNYEQY
-	TRBV7-9	TRBJ1-2	ASSLAFGAVAGYT
-	TRBV14	TRBJ2-3	ASSQEGLATDTQY
-	TRBV9	TRBJ2-2	ASSVLGVGELF
-	TRBV7-3	TRBJ2-1	ASSLTISSGTYNEQF